Listed here are 10 T cell receptor beta chains from one sample, sequenced in a study of blood T cell repertoires in COVID-19. Clones were sequenced by immunoSEQ multiplex PCR, and TCRdb holds only the in-frame ones, with some missing. Among 25,000 to 35,000 clones listed, more than 65% were seen once. The specimen sequenced was peripheral blood. These receptor sequences come from a woman aged 55-69 years with acute or convalescent COVID-19.

V and J are TRBV27 and TRBJ1-2, with 7 bases matching TRBD1. The ends lost 5 bases at V and 2 bases at J; junction bases unmatched: 5. CDR3 length equals 14 residues. Germline CDR1 MNHEY, CDR2 SMNVEV (reference sequence). This CDR3 is CASSDTTGNYGYTF. CDR3 nucleotides: TGTGCCAGCAGTGACACGACAGGGAACTATGGCTACACCTTC.

This chain joins TRBV19 and TRBJ1-5; 8 bases agree with TRBD1. Germline V gives CDR1 LNHDA, CDR2 SQIVND (reference sequence). There are 16 residues in the CDR3. The V and J ends lost 6 bases and 1 base, in that order; junction bases with no gene match: 8. Here the CDR3 reads CASRAVAGGSNQPQHF. The CDR3 DNA is TGTGCCAGTAGGGCCGTGGCAGGGGGCAGCAATCAGCCCCAGCATTTT.

This clone showed up just once. The chain joins TRBV28 to TRBJ2-6, with D unclear. The CDR3 runs 14 residues. The V gene lost 5 bases and the J gene lost 0 bases, with 5 bases spanning the gap. The germline V gene encodes CDR1 MDHEN and CDR2 SYDVKM. This chain's CDR3 is CASSAYSGANVLTF. The CDR3 DNA reads as TGTGCCAGCAGTGCGTACTCTGGGGCCAACGTCCTGACTTTC.

The chain is built from TRBV19 and TRBJ2-1; D is perhaps TRBD2 (6 bases). This CDR3 spans 13 amino acids. The germline V gene has CDR1 LNHDA and CDR2 SQIVND (reference sequence). Trimming removed 3 bases from V and 6 bases from J, with 9 bases in between. CDR3: CASSMVGGNEQFF. CDR3 DNA sequence: TGTGCCAGTAGTATGGTGGGGGGCAATGAGCAGTTCTTC.

The count of this clone is one. This chain uses TRBV4-2 with TRBJ1-2; maybe TRBD1 (5 bases). V gave up 4 bases and J gave up 4 bases, with 16 bases separating them. The CDR3 consists of 15 residues. Germline CDR1 reads LGHNA; CDR2 reads YNFKEQ. CDR3 nucleotide sequence: TGTGCCAGCAGCCCTGCTGGAGGGGTTGGCTATGGCTACACCTTC. This translates into CASSPAGGVGYGYTF.

V gene TRBV5-1 combines with J gene TRBJ1-5; a possible D gene is TRBD1 (5 bases). The CDR3 spans 13 residues. Germline lookup yields CDR1 SGHRS and CDR2 YFSETQ. The germline V and J ends were trimmed by 2 bases and 6 bases, with 9 bases remaining between them. The CDR3 here is CASSFQGGQPQHF. The CDR3 DNA reads TGCGCCAGCAGCTTCCAGGGCGGTCAGCCCCAGCATTTT.

Concerning this clone itself: The sample contains more than one DNA sequence encoding this CDR3. The CDR3: CASSLIRTTNTGELFF. DNA of the CDR3: TGTGCCAGCAGCTTAATTCGGACTACCAATACCGGGGAGCTGTTTTTT. The chain is built from TRBV11-3 and TRBJ2-2; D might be TRBD2 (6 bases). The ends were cut back, 2 bases at V and 5 bases at J, with 15 bases in the middle. This CDR3 has 16 residues. Germline V gives CDR1 SGHNT, CDR2 YENEEA.

The gene calls are TRBV25-1 and TRBJ2-3; TRBD1 matches at 8 bases. V lost 4 bases and J lost 5; bases outside the gene matches: 8. The CDR3 is 15 amino acids. CDR1 and CDR2 from the germline V gene are MGHDK and SYGVNS. CDR3 loop: CASSARTGRRDTQYF. CDR3 sequence (DNA): TGTGCCAGCAGTGCCCGGACAGGGCGACGAGATACGCAGTATTTT.

The chain joins TRBV19 to TRBJ1-1, with 8 positions matching TRBD1. The V and J ends lost 7 bases and 3 bases, in that order; junction bases with no gene match: 7. CDR1 and CDR2 (germline): LNHDA, SQIVND (reference sequence). CDR3 size: 14 residues. The CDR3 is CASIVGQGYTEAFF. CDR3 coding DNA: TGTGCCAGTATCGTAGGACAGGGCTACACTGAAGCTTTCTTT.

The chain carries TRBV2 and TRBJ2-2; D might be TRBD1 (6 bases). V was clipped by 2 bases and J by 0 bases, with 7 bases between them. Looked up from germline, CDR1 is SNHLY and CDR2 is FYNNEI. The CDR3 is 15 amino acids. This chain's CDR3 is CASSEQGSNTGELFF. The CDR3 DNA is TGTGCCAGCAGTGAACAGGGGTCGAACACCGGGGAGCTGTTTTTT.